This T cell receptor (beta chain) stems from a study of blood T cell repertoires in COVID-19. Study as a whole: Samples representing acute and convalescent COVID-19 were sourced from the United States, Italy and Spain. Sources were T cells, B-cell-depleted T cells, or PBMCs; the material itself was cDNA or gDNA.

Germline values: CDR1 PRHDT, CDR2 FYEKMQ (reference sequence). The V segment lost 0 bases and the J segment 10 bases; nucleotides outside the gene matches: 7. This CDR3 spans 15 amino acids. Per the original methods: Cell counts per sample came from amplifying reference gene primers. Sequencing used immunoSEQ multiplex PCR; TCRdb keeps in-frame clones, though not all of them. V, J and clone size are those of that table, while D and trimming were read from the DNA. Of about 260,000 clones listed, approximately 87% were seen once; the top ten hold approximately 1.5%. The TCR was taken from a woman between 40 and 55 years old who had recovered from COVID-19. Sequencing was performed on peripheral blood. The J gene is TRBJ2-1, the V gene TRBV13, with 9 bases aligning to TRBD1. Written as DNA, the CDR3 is TGTGCCAGCAGCTTAGGAGGGACAGGGAGAGGGGAGCAGTTCTTC. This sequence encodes CASSLGGTGRGEQFF. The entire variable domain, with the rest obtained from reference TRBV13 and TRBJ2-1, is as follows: AAGVIQSPRHLIKEKRETATLKCYPIPRHDTVYWYQQGPGQDPQFLISFYEKMQSDKGSIPDRFSAQQFSDYHSELNMSSLELGDSALYFCASSLGGTGRGEQFFGPGTRLTVL.